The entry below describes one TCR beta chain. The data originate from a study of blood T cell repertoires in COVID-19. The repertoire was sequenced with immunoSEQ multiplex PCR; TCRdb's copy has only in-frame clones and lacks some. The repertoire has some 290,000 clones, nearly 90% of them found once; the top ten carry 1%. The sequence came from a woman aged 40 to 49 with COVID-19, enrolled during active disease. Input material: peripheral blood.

CDR3 sequence reads: CASSLAAANEKLFF. The CDR3, as DNA: TGCGCCAGCAGCTTGGCGGCGGCTAATGAAAAACTGTTTTTT. The chain uses TRBV5-1 and TRBJ1-4; no definite D call. From germline, CDR1 is SGHRS and CDR2 YFSETQ. V was trimmed by 0 bases and J by 3 bases, leaving 6 bases between them. The CDR3 spans 14 residues.